This T cell receptor beta chain was found in a study of cytomegalovirus exposure and HLA in healthy donors. This clone was found a few times. This PCR relied on a set of 60 Vbeta primers and 13 Jbeta primers. TCRdb's copy holds only in-frame clones and misses some; the assay was immunoSEQ multiplex PCR. In the table there are some 90,000 clones, roughly 79% of which are singletons. V was cut by 1 base and J by 2 bases, with 12 bases left in between. This CDR3 is 15 amino acids long. Germline lookup yields CDR1 SGHTA and CDR2 FQGNSA. As for the donors, each was a healthy bone marrow donor. This TCR was sampled from a female donor in good health and CMV-seropositive. Sequenced input: PBMCs. The V call is TRBV7-2, the J call TRBJ2-7; perhaps TRBD1 as D (6 bases). This CDR3 is CASSLVADSTYEQYF. As DNA, the CDR3 is TGTGCCAGCAGCTTAGTCGCGGACAGCACCTACGAGCAGTACTTC.